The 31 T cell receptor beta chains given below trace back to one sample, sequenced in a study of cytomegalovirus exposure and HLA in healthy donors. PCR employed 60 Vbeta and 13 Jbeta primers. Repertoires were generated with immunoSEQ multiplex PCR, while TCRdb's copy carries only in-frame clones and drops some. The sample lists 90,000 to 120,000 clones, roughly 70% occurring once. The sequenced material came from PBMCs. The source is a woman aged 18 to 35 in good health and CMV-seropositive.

The CDR3 bases are TGTGCCAGCGGGTCGGTGCGAGGCACTGAAGCTTTCTTT. Protein product: CASGSVRGTEAFF. J is TRBJ1-1 and V is TRBV7-9; D gene ambiguous. The CDR3 loop spans 13 amino acids. Germline assignment: CDR1 SEHNR and CDR2 FQNEAQ (reference sequence). V was trimmed by 8 bases and J by 4 bases, leaving 14 bases between them.

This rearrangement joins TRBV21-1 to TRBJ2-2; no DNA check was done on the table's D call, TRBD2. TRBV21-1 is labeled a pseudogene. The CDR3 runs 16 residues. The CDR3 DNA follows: TGTGCCAGAAGACCGGGACTAGGTAGCGACACCGGGGAGCTGTTTTTT. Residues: CARRPGLGSDTGELFF.

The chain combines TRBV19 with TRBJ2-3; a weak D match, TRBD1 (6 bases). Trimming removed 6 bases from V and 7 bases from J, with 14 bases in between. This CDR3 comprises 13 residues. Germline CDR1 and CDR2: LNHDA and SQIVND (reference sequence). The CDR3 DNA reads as TGTGCCAGTAGGGATGGGCAGGGGTATACGCAGTATTTT. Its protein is CASRDGQGYTQYF. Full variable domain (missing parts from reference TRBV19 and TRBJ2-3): DGGITQSPKYLFRKEGQNVTLSCEQNLNHDAMYWYRQDPGQGLRLIYYSQIVNDFQKGDIAEGYSVSREKKESFPLTVTSAQKNPTAFYLCASRDGQGYTQYFGPGTRLTVL.

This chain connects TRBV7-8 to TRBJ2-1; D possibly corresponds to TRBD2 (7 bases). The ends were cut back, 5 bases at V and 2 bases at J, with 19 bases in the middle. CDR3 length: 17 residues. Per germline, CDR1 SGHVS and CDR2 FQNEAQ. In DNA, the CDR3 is TGTGCCAGCAGCAAAGGTGGGGGGGGCTGGACCTACAATGAGCAGTTCTTC. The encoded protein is CASSKGGGGWTYNEQFF.

The CDR3 DNA reads as TGTGCCAGCAGCGTACCCGGCGGGGGTCCTGGCTACACCTTC. Amino acid sequence: CASSVPGGGPGYTF. The chain has TRBV9 and TRBJ1-2; D might be TRBD1 (5 bases). This CDR3 has 14 residues. V was cut by 1 base and J by 7 bases, with 14 bases left in between. Germline V lookup: CDR1 SGDLS, CDR2 YYNGEE.

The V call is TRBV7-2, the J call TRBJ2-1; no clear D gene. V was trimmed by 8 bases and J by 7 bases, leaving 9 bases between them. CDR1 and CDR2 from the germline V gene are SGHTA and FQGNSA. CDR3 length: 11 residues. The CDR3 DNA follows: TGTGCCAGCGGTCCCGGGAATGAGCAGTTCTTC. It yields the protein CASGPGNEQFF.

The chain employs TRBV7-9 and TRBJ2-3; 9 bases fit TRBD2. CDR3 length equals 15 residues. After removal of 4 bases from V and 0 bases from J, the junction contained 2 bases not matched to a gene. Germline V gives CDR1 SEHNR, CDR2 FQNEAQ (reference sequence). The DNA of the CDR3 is TGTGCCAGCAGCTCTAGCGGGGCTAGCACAGATACGCAGTATTTT. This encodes CASSSSGASTDTQYF. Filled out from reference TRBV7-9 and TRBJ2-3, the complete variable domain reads DTGVSQNPRHKITKRGQNVTFRCDPISEHNRLYWYRQTLGQGPEFLTYFQNEAQLEKSRLLSDRFSAERPKGSFSTLEIQRTEQGDSAMYLCASSSSGASTDTQYFGPGTRLTVL.

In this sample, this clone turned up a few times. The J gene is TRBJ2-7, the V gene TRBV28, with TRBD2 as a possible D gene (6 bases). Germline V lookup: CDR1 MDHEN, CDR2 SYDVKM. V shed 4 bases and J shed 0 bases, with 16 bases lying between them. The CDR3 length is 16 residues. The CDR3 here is CASSSWGDPSSYEQYF. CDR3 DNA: TGTGCCAGCAGTTCTTGGGGGGACCCGAGCTCCTACGAGCAGTACTTC. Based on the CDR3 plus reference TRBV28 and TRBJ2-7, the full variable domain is DVKVTQSSRYLVKRTGEKVFLECVQDMDHENMFWYRQDPGLGLRLIYFSYDVKMKEKGDIPEGYSVSREKKERFSLILESASTNQTSMYLCASSSWGDPSSYEQYFGPGTRLTVT.

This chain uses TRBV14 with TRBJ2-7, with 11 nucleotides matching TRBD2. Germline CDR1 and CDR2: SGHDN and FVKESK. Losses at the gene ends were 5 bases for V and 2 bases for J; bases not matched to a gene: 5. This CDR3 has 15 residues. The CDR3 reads CASSTLAGGTYEQYF. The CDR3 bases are TGTGCCAGCAGCACTCTAGCGGGAGGCACCTACGAGCAGTACTTC.

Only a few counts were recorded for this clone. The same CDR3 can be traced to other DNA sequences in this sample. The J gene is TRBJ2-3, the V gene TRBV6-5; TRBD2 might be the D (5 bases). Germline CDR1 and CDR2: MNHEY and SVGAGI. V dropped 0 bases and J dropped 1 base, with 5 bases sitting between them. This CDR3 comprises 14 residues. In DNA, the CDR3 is TGTGCCAGCAGTTACTCGAGGGGCACAGATACGCAGTATTTT. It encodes CASSYSRGTDTQYF.

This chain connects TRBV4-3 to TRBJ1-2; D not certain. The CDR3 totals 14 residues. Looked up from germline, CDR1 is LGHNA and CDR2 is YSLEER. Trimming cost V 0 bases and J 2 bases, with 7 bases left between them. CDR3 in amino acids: CASSQERQNYGYTF. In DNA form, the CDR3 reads TGCGCCAGCAGCCAAGAGCGGCAGAACTATGGCTACACCTTC.

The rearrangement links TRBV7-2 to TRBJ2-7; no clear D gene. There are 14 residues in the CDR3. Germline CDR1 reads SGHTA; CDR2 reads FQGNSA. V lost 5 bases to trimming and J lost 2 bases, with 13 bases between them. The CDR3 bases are TGTGCCAGCAGCGCTAGTGTGGGTGCCTACGAGCAGTACTTC. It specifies CASSASVGAYEQYF.

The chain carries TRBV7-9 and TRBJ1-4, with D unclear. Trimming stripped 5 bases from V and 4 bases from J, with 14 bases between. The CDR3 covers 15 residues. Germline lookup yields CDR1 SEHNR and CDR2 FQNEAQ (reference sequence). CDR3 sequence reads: CASSPPTGNNEKLFF. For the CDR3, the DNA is TGTGCCAGCAGCCCCCCCACGGGGAATAATGAAAAACTGTTTTTT.

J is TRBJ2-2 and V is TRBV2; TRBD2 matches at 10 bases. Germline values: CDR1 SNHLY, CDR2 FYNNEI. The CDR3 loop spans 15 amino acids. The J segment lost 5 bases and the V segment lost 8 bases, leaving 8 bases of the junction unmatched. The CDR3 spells CASRGLAGETGELFF. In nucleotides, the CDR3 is TGTGCCAGCCGAGGGCTAGCGGGAGAAACCGGGGAGCTGTTTTTT.

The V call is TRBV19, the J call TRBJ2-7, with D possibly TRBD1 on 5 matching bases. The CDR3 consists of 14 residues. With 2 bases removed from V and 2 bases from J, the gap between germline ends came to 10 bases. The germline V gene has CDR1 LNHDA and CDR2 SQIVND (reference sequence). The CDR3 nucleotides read TGTGCCAGTAGTATAAGGGGCAGCCCCTACGAGCAGTACTTC. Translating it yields CASSIRGSPYEQYF.

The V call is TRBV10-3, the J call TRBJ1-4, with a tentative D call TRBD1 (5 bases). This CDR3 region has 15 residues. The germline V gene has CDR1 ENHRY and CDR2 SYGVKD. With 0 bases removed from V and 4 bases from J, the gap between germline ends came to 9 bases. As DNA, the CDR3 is TGTGCCATCAGTGAGTCGGGGGAGGATAATGAAAAACTGTTTTTT. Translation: CAISESGEDNEKLFF.

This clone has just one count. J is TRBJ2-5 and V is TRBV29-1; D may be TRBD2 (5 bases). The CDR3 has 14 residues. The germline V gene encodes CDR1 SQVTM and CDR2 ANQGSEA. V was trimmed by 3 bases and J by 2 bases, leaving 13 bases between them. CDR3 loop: CSVDPAALQETQYF. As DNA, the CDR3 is TGCAGCGTTGACCCAGCGGCGCTGCAAGAGACCCAGTACTTC. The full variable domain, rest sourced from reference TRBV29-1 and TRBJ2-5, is SAVISQKPSRDICQRGTSLTIQCQVDSQVTMMFWYRQQPGQSLTLIATANQGSEATYESGFVIDKFPISRPNLTFSTLTVSNMSPEDSSIYLCSVDPAALQETQYFGPGTRLLVL.

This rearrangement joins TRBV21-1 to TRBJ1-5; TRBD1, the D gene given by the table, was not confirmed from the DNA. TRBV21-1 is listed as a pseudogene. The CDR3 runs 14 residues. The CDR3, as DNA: TGTGCCAGCAGCGACGGGACAGGCGCCCAGCCCCAGCATTTT. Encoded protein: CASSDGTGAQPQHF.

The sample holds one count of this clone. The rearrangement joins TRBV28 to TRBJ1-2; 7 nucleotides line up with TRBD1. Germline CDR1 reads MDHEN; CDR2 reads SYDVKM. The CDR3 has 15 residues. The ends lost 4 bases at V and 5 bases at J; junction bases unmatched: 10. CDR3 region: CASSYVSRGTYGYTF. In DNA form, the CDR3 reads TGTGCCAGCAGTTACGTCTCCAGGGGGACTTATGGCTACACCTTC.

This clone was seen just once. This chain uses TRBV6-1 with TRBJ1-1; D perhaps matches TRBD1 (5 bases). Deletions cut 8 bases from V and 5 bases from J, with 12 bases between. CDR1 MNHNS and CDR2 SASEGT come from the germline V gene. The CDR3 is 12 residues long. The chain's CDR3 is CASGRVETEAFF. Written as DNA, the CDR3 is TGTGCCAGCGGCAGGGTGGAAACTGAAGCTTTCTTT.

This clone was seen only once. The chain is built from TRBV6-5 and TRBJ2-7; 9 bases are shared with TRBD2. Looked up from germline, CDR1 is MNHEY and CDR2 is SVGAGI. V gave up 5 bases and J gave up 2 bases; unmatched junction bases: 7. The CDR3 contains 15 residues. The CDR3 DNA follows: TGTGCCAGCAGTACCTATAGCGGGAGAGCCTACGAGCAGTACTTC. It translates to CASSTYSGRAYEQYF.

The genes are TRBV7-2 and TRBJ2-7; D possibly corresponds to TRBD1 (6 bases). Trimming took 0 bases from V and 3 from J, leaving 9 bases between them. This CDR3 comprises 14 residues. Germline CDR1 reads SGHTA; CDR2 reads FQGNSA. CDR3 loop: CASSLATGLYEQYF. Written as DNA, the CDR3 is TGTGCCAGCAGCTTAGCGACAGGCCTCTACGAGCAGTACTTC.

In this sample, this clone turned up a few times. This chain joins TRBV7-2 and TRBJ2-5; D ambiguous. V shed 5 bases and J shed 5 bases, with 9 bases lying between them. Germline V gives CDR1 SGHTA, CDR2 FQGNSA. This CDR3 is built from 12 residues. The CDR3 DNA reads TGTGCCAGCAGCAGCTACGAGGAGACCCAGTACTTC. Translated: CASSSYEETQYF.

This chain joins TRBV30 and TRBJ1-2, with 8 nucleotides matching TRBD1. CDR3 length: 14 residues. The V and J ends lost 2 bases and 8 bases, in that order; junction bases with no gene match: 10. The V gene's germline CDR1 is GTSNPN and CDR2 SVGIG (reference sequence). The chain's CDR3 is CAWSPTARGLGYTF. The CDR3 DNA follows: TGTGCCTGGAGTCCTACAGCCAGGGGGCTAGGCTACACCTTC.

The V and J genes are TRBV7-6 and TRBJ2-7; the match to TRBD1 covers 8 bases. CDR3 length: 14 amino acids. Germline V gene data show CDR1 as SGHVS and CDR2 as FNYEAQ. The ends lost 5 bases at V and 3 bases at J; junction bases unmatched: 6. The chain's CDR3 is CASSRQGTDYEQYF. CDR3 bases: TGTGCCAGCAGCCGACAGGGGACTGACTACGAGCAGTACTTC. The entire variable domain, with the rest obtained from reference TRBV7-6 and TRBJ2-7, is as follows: GAGVSQSPRYKVTKRGQDVALRCDPISGHVSLYWYRQALGQGPEFLTYFNYEAQQDKSGLPNDRFSAERPEGSISTLTIQRTEQRDSAMYRCASSRQGTDYEQYFGPGTRLTVT.

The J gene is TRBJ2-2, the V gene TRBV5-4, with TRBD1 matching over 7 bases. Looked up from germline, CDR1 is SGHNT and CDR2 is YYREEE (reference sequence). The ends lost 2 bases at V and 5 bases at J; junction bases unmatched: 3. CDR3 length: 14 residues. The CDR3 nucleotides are TGTGCCAGCAGCTTATCACAGGGGACCGGGGAGCTGTTTTTT. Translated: CASSLSQGTGELFF.

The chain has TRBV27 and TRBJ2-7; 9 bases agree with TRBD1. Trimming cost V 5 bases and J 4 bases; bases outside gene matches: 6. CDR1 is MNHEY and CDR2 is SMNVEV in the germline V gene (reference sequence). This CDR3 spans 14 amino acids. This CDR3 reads CASSPRQGGYEQYF. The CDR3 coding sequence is TGTGCCAGCAGTCCGCGACAGGGGGGATACGAGCAGTACTTC.

CDR3 in amino acids: CASSTDTFFYGYTF. CDR3 DNA sequence: TGTGCCAGCAGCACCGACACTTTTTTCTATGGCTACACCTTC. The chain employs TRBV7-9 and TRBJ1-2; D call uncertain. Trimming pared 5 bases from V and 4 bases from J, leaving 14 bases between. Looked up from germline, CDR1 is SEHNR and CDR2 is FQNEAQ (reference sequence). This CDR3 is 14 amino acids long.

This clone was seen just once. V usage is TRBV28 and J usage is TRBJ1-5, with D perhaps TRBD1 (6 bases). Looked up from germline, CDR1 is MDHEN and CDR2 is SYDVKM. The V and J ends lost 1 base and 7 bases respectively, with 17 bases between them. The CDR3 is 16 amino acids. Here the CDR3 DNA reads TGTGCCAGCAGTTTATTTTTCCCCCCTCAGGGGCAGCCCCAGCATTTT. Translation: CASSLFFPPQGQPQHF.

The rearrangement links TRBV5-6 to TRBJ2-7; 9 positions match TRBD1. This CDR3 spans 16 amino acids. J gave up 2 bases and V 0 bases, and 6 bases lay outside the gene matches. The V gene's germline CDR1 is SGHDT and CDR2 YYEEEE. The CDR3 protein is CASSLAGTGSTYEQYF. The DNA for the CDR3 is TGTGCCAGCAGCTTGGCCGGGACAGGGTCCACCTACGAGCAGTACTTC.

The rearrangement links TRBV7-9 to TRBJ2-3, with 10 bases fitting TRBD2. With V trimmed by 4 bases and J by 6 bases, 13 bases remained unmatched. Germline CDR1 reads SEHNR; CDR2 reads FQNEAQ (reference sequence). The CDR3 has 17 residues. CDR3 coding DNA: TGTGCCAGCAGCTCCTCTGCGGGGACTAGCGCGAGGGATACGCAGTATTTT. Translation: CASSSSAGTSARDTQYF.